The clone carrying this T cell receptor (beta chain) was seen a handful of times. Libraries were prepared by immunoSEQ multiplex PCR; TCRdb keeps only in-frame clonotypes and omits some of them. The sample carries fewer than 60,000 clones, roughly 92% recorded once. This specimen comes from a study of technical replicates of blood from four donors. Material: PBMCs. The clonotype comes from a human donor in good health. Some clones in this sample may be carry-over from other donors' samples.

CDR3 bases: TGTGCCAGCACCCCGACTAGCGCCTCCTACGAGCAGTACTTC. Its translation: CASTPTSASYEQYF. This chain connects TRBV7-8 to TRBJ2-7; 8 nucleotides agree with TRBD2. The CDR3 contains 14 residues. In germline, CDR1 is SGHVS, CDR2 FQNEAQ. The trim removed 7 bases at V and 0 bases at J, leaving 5 bases unmatched.